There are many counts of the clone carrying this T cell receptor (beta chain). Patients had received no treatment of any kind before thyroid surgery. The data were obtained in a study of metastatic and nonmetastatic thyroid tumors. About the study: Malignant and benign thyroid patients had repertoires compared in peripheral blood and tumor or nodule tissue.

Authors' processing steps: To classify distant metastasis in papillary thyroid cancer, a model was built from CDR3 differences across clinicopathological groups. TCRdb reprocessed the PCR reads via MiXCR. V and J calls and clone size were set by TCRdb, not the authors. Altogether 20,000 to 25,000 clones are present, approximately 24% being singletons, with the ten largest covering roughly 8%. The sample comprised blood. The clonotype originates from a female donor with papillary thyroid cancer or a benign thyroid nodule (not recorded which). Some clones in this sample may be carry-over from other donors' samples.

The CDR3 nucleotides are TGTGCCAGCAGGACACTTCCCCCTAGCGGGGGCTCCTACAATGAGCAGTTCTTC. It yields the protein CASRTLPPSGGSYNEQFF. The genes are TRBV6-4 and TRBJ2-1; TRBD2 matches at 10 bases. The CDR3 is 18 amino acids. The junction had 11 bases not matched to a gene; V was cut back by 6 bases and J by 0 bases. CDR1 and CDR2 (germline): MRHNA, SNTAGT.